Listed here are 28 T cell receptor beta chains from one sample, sequenced in a study of cytotoxic CD8 clonotypes in ibrutinib-treated CLL (dated by TCRdb to the early 2020s). Library creation used the immunoSEQ multiplex PCR assay. The table comes from immuneACCESS by way of TCRdb, which keeps in-frame sequences with V and J called. Part of the clones is missing from these tables; in studies checked, under half for an unresolved V gene and the rest for unknown reasons. This sample lists around 130,000 clones; 84% were detected once. The ten largest clones take up 2.5% to 3.5% of the sample. What this sample's time point label stands for: roughly 2 years on ibrutinib. The sample was PBMCs, taken after 24 months of ibrutinib treatment. Receptor source: a human donor with chronic lymphocytic leukemia.

A few counts support this clone. This chain links TRBV6-6 with TRBJ1-6; perhaps TRBD1 as D (5 bases). Trimming took off 7 bases at V and 6 bases at J, with 19 bases between the two ends. The V gene's germline CDR1 is MNHNY and CDR2 SVGAGI (reference sequence). CDR3 length: 16 amino acids. The CDR3 region is CASTIDPGRGNSPLHF. CDR3 coding DNA: TGTGCCAGCACCATCGATCCGGGACGCGGTAATTCACCCCTCCACTTT.

The chain recombines TRBV7-6 with TRBJ2-3, with TRBD2 identical over 9 bases. The germline V gene has CDR1 SGHVS and CDR2 FNYEAQ. This CDR3 contains 15 residues. The V and J ends lost 3 bases and 6 bases, in that order; junction bases with no gene match: 7. The CDR3 DNA sequence: TGTGCCAGCAGCTTTTCCAGCGGGGGGAAGGATACGCAGTATTTT. Protein sequence: CASSFSSGGKDTQYF.

A single count supports this clone. The rearrangement joins TRBV4-2 to TRBJ2-7; TRBD1 agrees at 8 bases. Germline V gene lookup returns CDR1 LGHNA and CDR2 YNFKEQ. V was clipped by 2 bases and J by 4 bases; unmatched bases: 7. This CDR3 has 15 residues. In nucleotides, the CDR3 is TGTGCCAGCAGCCAATCCCAGGGGGCTCGGTACGAGCAGTACTTC. This gives the protein CASSQSQGARYEQYF.

Remarks on this clone: The same CDR3 also results from other DNA sequences found in this sample. The J gene is TRBJ2-3, the V gene TRBV5-4; D unclear. Germline CDR1 SGHNT, CDR2 YYREEE (reference sequence). V was trimmed by 4 bases and J by 0 bases, leaving 3 bases between them. The CDR3 has 12 residues. The CDR3 nucleotides read TGTGCCAGCAGCCCCAGCACAGATACGCAGTATTTT. This encodes CASSPSTDTQYF. Based on the CDR3 plus reference TRBV5-4 and TRBJ2-3, the full variable domain is ETGVTQSPTHLIKTRGQQVTLRCSSQSGHNTVSWYQQALGQGPQFIFQYYREEENGRGNFPPRFSGLQFPNYSSELNVNALELDDSALYLCASSPSTDTQYFGPGTRLTVL.

V gene TRBV25-1 combines with J gene TRBJ1-1; D gene ambiguous. V was pared by 10 bases and J by 8 bases, with 14 bases between. This CDR3 has 11 amino acids. Germline assignment: CDR1 MGHDK and CDR2 SYGVNS. CDR3 amino acids: CATSFWGEAFF. CDR3 bases: TGTGCCACCAGCTTCTGGGGAGAAGCTTTCTTT. Full variable domain (remainder filled in from reference TRBV25-1 and TRBJ1-1): EADIYQTPRYLVIGTGKKITLECSQTMGHDKMYWYQQDPGMELHLIHYSYGVNSTEKGDLSSESTVSRIRTEHFPLTLESARPSHTSQYLCATSFWGEAFFGQGTRLTVV.

The genes are TRBV6-1 and TRBJ2-3, with 7 bases fitting TRBD1. V shed 1 base and J 4 bases; nucleotides not matched to a gene: 5. The CDR3 has 15 amino acids. Germline CDR1 MNHNS, CDR2 SASEGT. The CDR3 DNA follows: TGTGCCAGCAGTGAAGTGAGACAGGGCTCAGATACGCAGTATTTT. Residues: CASSEVRQGSDTQYF.

V and J are TRBV19 and TRBJ2-3, with D possibly TRBD2 on 6 matching bases. This CDR3 has 14 amino acids. The V gene lost 9 bases and the J gene lost 2 bases, with 15 bases spanning the gap. Germline values: CDR1 LNHDA, CDR2 SQIVND (reference sequence). The CDR3 nucleotides read TGTGCCAGCCTGCAGGTGGGACTCACAGATACGCAGTATTTT. As protein: CASLQVGLTDTQYF.

The rearrangement uses TRBV30 and TRBJ2-2; D gene ambiguous. Germline CDR1 GTSNPN, CDR2 SVGIG (reference sequence). The CDR3 is 16 residues long. Trimming removed 0 bases at V and 1 base at J, with 12 bases between. The CDR3 reads CAWSVVWTRNTGELFF. For the CDR3, the DNA is TGTGCCTGGAGTGTAGTATGGACGAGGAACACCGGGGAGCTGTTTTTT.

This chain uses TRBV15 with TRBJ1-2; D not resolved. This CDR3 contains 13 residues. The V end was cut by 3 bases, the J end by 2 bases, with 7 bases between. Germline V lookup: CDR1 LNHNV, CDR2 YYDKDF (reference sequence). The CDR3 DNA sequence: TGTGCCACCAGCAGCCCGGGAAACTATGGCTACACCTTC. Its translation: CATSSPGNYGYTF.

Concerning this clone itself: One end of the junction is discordant with germline, which a read error may explain. The J gene is TRBJ2-1, the V gene TRBV7-6, with D perhaps matching TRBD2 (6 bases). CDR1 is SGHVS and CDR2 is FNYEAQ in the germline V gene. The CDR3 consists of 12 residues. CDR3 sequence reads: CASSSMGGREIF. CDR3 bases: TGTGCCAGCAGTTCAATGGGGGGACGCGAAATCTTC.

V usage is TRBV29-1 and J usage is TRBJ1-3; D is uncertain. Germline CDR1 is SQVTM and CDR2 is ANQGSEA. CDR3 length: 12 residues. This chain's CDR3 is CGLSEAQNTIYF. CDR3 bases: TGCGGTCTATCGGAGGCGCAAAACACCATATATTTT.

This chain's CDR3 is CASSQDGGPPQYNEQFF. CDR3 nucleotides: TGTGCCAGCAGCCAAGACGGTGGCCCCCCTCAATACAATGAGCAGTTCTTC. This rearrangement joins TRBV4-2 to TRBJ2-1; D not certain. From germline, CDR1 is LGHNA and CDR2 YNFKEQ. The V and J ends lost 0 bases and 4 bases respectively, with 16 bases between them. The CDR3 consists of 17 residues.

The chain couples TRBV29-1 to TRBJ1-5; no reliable D call. The CDR3 sequence is 13 residues long. The V gene's germline CDR1 is SQVTM and CDR2 ANQGSEA. V lost 6 bases, J lost 9 bases, and 18 bases lay in between. Here the CDR3 DNA reads TGCAGCGTAGCGGCCCAGTGGGATTCGCCCCAGCATTTT. Encoded protein: CSVAAQWDSPQHF.

The chain recombines TRBV13 with TRBJ2-7, with D perhaps TRBD1 or TRBD2 (5 bases each). The CDR3 loop spans 12 amino acids. V shed 3 bases and J shed 6 bases, with 9 bases lying between them. The germline V gene encodes CDR1 PRHDT and CDR2 FYEKMQ (reference sequence). CDR3 residues: CASSFRDGEQYF. The DNA of the CDR3 is TGTGCCAGCAGCTTTAGGGACGGCGAGCAGTACTTC.

This clone was found once. The V gene is TRBV11-2, the J gene TRBJ2-6; D is ambiguous. Germline CDR1 and CDR2: SGHAT and FQNNGV. CDR3 length: 17 residues. Trimming stripped 0 bases from V and 9 bases from J, with 18 bases between. The CDR3 loop is CASSLDRGRPKNNVLTF. Written as DNA, the CDR3 is TGTGCCAGCAGCTTAGATCGTGGCAGGCCGAAAAACAACGTCCTGACTTTC.

This chain connects TRBV7-6 to TRBJ2-3, with D unresolved. This CDR3 contains 14 residues. Germline V gives CDR1 SGHVS, CDR2 FNYEAQ. Trimming stripped 2 bases from V and 5 bases from J, with 11 bases between. CDR3 coding DNA: TGTGCCAGCAGCTTAAACCCAACCATAGATACGCAGTATTTT. Its protein is CASSLNPTIDTQYF.

The gene calls are TRBV7-3 and TRBJ1-1; D is uncertain. Deletions cut 5 bases from V and 2 bases from J, with 9 bases between. CDR3 length equals 13 residues. In germline, CDR1 is SGHTA, CDR2 FQGTGA. This CDR3 is CASSPNSNTEAFF. The CDR3 DNA is TGTGCCAGCAGCCCCAACAGTAACACTGAAGCTTTCTTT.

The V and J genes are TRBV7-2 and TRBJ2-1; 12 bases align to TRBD2. The V and J ends lost 6 bases and 7 bases, in that order; junction bases with no gene match: 19. Germline V gene lookup returns CDR1 SGHTA and CDR2 FQGNSA. The length of the CDR3 is 19 residues. The CDR3 region is CASRTGAGTSGYPGNEQFF. The CDR3 DNA follows: TGTGCCAGCAGAACCGGTGCTGGGACTAGCGGGTATCCGGGGAATGAGCAGTTCTTC.

V gene TRBV5-1 combines with J gene TRBJ1-4; 9 bases match TRBD1. CDR1 is SGHRS and CDR2 is YFSETQ in the germline V gene. There are 13 residues in the CDR3. V dropped 2 bases and J dropped 8; count of bases not matched to a gene: 1. The CDR3 DNA reads as TGCGCCAGCAGCTTTGACAGGGGGGAAAAACTGTTTTTT. It yields the protein CASSFDRGEKLFF. The full variable domain, its missing parts supplied by reference TRBV5-1 and TRBJ1-4, is KAGVTQTPRYLIKTRGQQVTLSCSPISGHRSVSWYQQTPGQGLQFLFEYFSETQRNKGNFPGRFSGRQFSNSRSEMNVSTLELGDSALYLCASSFDRGEKLFFGSGTQLSVL.

CDR3 bases: TGTGCCTGGAGTCCCACGACTAGCTCTGGGGAGACCCAGTACTTC. This codes for CAWSPTTSSGETQYF. This chain joins TRBV30 and TRBJ2-5, with 7 bases aligning to TRBD2. V shed 2 bases, J shed 5 bases, and the junction held 11 bases outside the gene matches. CDR1 and CDR2 from the germline V gene are GTSNPN and SVGIG (reference sequence). The CDR3 loop spans 15 amino acids.

The chain has TRBV5-4 and TRBJ2-1, with D unclear. The germline V gene has CDR1 SGHNT and CDR2 YYREEE (reference sequence). Trimming removed 6 bases at V and 1 base at J, with 11 bases between. There are 14 residues in the CDR3. CDR3: CASTLDFSYNEQFF. The CDR3, as DNA: TGTGCCAGCACCTTAGACTTTTCCTACAATGAGCAGTTCTTC.

V usage is TRBV6-5 and J usage is TRBJ1-4, with TRBD1 matching over 7 bases. The germline V gene encodes CDR1 MNHEY and CDR2 SVGAGI. The CDR3 is 14 amino acids. The trim removed 6 bases at V and 5 bases at J, leaving 6 bases unmatched. DNA for the CDR3: TGTGCCAGCAGCCTCGACAGGGTGAATGAAAAACTGTTTTTT. Protein sequence: CASSLDRVNEKLFF.

The genes are TRBV10-3 and TRBJ1-6; 8 bases align to TRBD1. CDR1 and CDR2 (germline): ENHRY, SYGVKD. The V segment lost 5 bases and the J segment 1 base; nucleotides outside the gene matches: 1. The CDR3 has 15 residues. The CDR3 DNA sequence: TGTGCCATCAGTCGGACAGGGTCCTATAATTCACCCCTCCACTTT. The encoded protein is CAISRTGSYNSPLHF.

Comments on this clone: This CDR3 is also generated by other DNA sequences in the sample. The genes are TRBV19 and TRBJ2-3; D possibly corresponds to TRBD1 (6 bases). The V gene lost 4 bases and the J gene lost 1 base, with 9 bases spanning the gap. CDR1 is LNHDA and CDR2 is SQIVND in the germline V gene (reference sequence). The CDR3 loop spans 14 amino acids. In DNA, the CDR3 is TGTGCCAGTAGTACCCGACAGGGCACAGATACGCAGTATTTT. This translates into CASSTRQGTDTQYF.

The CDR3 nucleotides are TGTGCCAGCAGGGAAACAGGGAAAGGAGTGACCCAGTACTTC. This translates into CASRETGKGVTQYF. V gene TRBV6-1 combines with J gene TRBJ2-5, with D possibly matching TRBD1 (6 bases). The CDR3 runs 14 residues. Germline CDR1 is MNHNS and CDR2 is SASEGT. Trimming took off 6 bases at V and 7 bases at J, with 18 bases between the two ends.

The chain is built from TRBV19 and TRBJ1-1; 9 bases align to TRBD1. CDR3 length: 14 amino acids. Looked up from germline, CDR1 is LNHDA and CDR2 is SQIVND (reference sequence). V lost 6 bases and J lost 4; bases outside the gene matches: 6. The CDR3 spells CASRWTGVVTEAFF. DNA of the CDR3: TGTGCCAGTAGGTGGACAGGGGTCGTCACTGAAGCTTTCTTT.

The gene calls are TRBV7-6 and TRBJ1-1, with 7 nucleotides matching TRBD1. The germline V gene has CDR1 SGHVS and CDR2 FNYEAQ. Losses at the gene ends were 5 bases for V and 2 bases for J; bases not matched to a gene: 8. There are 15 residues in the CDR3. As DNA, the CDR3 is TGTGCCAGCAGCGGGACGGGACAGCCCAACACTGAAGCTTTCTTT. Encoded protein: CASSGTGQPNTEAFF.

This clone was found once. CDR3 amino acids: CASTYSGVEDTQYF. CDR3 sequence (DNA): TGCGCCAGCACCTATAGCGGGGTTGAGGATACGCAGTATTTT. The chain is built from TRBV5-1 and TRBJ2-3; 8 nucleotides line up with TRBD2. V shed 6 bases, J shed 6 bases, and the junction held 9 bases outside the gene matches. The germline V gene encodes CDR1 SGHRS and CDR2 YFSETQ. This CDR3 spans 14 amino acids.